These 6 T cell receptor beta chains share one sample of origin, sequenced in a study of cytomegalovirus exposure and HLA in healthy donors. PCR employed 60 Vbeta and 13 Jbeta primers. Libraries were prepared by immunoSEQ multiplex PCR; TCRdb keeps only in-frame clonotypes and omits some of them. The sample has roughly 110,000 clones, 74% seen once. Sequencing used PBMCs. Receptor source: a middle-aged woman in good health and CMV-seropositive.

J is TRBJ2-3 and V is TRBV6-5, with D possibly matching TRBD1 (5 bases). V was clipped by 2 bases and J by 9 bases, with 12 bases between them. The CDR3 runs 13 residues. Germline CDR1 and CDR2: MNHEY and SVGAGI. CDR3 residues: CASSYQGGQTQYF. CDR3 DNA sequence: TGTGCCAGCAGTTACCAGGGTGGGCAAACGCAGTATTTT.

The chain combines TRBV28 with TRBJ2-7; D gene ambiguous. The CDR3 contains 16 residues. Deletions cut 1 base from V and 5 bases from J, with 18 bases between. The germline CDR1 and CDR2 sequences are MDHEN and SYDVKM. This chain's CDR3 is CASSLSPDFSRHEQYF. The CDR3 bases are TGTGCCAGCAGTTTATCGCCTGACTTCTCCCGCCACGAGCAGTACTTC. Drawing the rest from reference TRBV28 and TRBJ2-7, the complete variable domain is DVKVTQSSRYLVKRTGEKVFLECVQDMDHENMFWYRQDPGLGLRLIYFSYDVKMKEKGDIPEGYSVSREKKERFSLILESASTNQTSMYLCASSLSPDFSRHEQYFGPGTRLTVT.

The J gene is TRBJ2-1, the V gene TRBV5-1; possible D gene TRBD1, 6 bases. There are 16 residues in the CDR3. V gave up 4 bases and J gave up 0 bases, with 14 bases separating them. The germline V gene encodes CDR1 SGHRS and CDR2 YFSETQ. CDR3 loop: CASSTGQTSSYNEQFF. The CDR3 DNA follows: TGCGCCAGCAGCACCGGACAGACGAGCTCCTACAATGAGCAGTTCTTC.

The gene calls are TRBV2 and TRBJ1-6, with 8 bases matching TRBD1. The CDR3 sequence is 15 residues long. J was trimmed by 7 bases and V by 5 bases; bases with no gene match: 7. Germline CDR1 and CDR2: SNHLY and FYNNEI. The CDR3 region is CASSPYQGANSPLHF. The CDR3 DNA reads TGTGCCAGCAGTCCGTATCAGGGGGCGAATTCACCCCTCCACTTT.

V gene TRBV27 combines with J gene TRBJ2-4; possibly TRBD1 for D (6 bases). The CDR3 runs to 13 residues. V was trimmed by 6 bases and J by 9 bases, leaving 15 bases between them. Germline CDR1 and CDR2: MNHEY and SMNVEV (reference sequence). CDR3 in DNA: TGTGCCAGCAGGACAGGAGCCAACCCCATTCAGTACTTC. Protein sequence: CASRTGANPIQYF.

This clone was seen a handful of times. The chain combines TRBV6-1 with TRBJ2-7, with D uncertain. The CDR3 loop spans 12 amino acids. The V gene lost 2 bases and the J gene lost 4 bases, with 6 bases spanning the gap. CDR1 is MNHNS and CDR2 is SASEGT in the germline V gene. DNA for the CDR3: TGTGCCAGCAGTGAAATGCGTTACGAGCAGTACTTC. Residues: CASSEMRYEQYF.